These 16 T cell receptor beta chains were sequenced from one sample in a study of T-cell reconstitution after alpha-beta-depleted transplantation in children. During its preparation, the TCRbeta library received unique molecular identifiers. A single record per CDR3 protein comes from TCRdb applying MiXCR to the PCR reads. This table has 480,000 or so distinct CDR3 sequences, 8% to 11% appearing once. Here the sequenced sample was PBMCs, taken before TCRalphabeta/CD19-depleted stem cell transplant. The receptors were gathered from a child aged 2 to 10 with inherited bone marrow failure, due to receive a stem cell transplant.

This clonotype was picked up many times. The rearrangement joins TRBV20-1 to TRBJ2-2, with D possibly being TRBD1 or TRBD2 (5 bases each). Germline loops: CDR1 DFQATT, CDR2 SNEGSKA (reference sequence). The CDR3 totals 13 residues. The CDR3 here is CSGARSNTGELFF. The DNA of the CDR3 is TGCAGCGGGGCGCGGTCGAACACCGGGGAGCTGTTTTTT.

In its sample, this clonotype was seen a few times. This chain links TRBV6-1 with TRBJ2-1, with D perhaps matching TRBD2 (5 bases). Germline V gene data show CDR1 as MNHNS and CDR2 as SASEGT. This CDR3 contains 15 residues. Trimming removed 5 bases at V and 7 bases at J, with 18 bases between. CDR3 DNA: TGTGCCAGCAGTCCCCTCGAGGGTTTAGGGAATGAGCAGTTCTTC. This translates into CASSPLEGLGNEQFF.

There are many counts of this clonotype. The chain combines TRBV5-1 with TRBJ2-1, with TRBD2 identical over 11 bases. V shed 4 bases, J shed 7 bases, and the junction held 7 bases outside the gene matches. CDR1 SGHRS and CDR2 YFSETQ come from the germline V gene. The CDR3 has 15 amino acids. CDR3 loop: CASSPAGLAVNEQFF. The CDR3 nucleotides are TGCGCCAGCAGCCCCGCGGGACTAGCGGTTAATGAGCAGTTCTTC.

As for this clonotype: This could be a read error, since a much larger clone is one nucleotide away. The chain employs TRBV5-6 and TRBJ2-7; D call uncertain. The CDR3 loop spans 12 amino acids. The germline V gene has CDR1 SGHDT and CDR2 YYEEEE. V was shortened by 4 bases and J by 3 bases, with 8 bases between the two germline ends. The CDR3 spells CASSPRHYEQYF. CDR3 bases: TGTGCCAGCAGCCCCCGGCACTACGAGCAGTACTTC.

There are many counts of this clonotype. The chain links TRBV20-1 to TRBJ2-5; D remains unclear. This CDR3 has 12 residues. Germline values: CDR1 DFQATT, CDR2 SNEGSKA (reference sequence). V was cut by 1 base and J by 4 bases, with 7 bases left in between. The CDR3, as DNA: TGCAGTGCTAGAGGGTTTCTAGAGACCCAGTACTTC. It specifies CSARGFLETQYF.

This clonotype was seen a handful of times. The chain carries TRBV6-1 and TRBJ1-2, with D possibly matching TRBD1 (5 bases). The CDR3 loop spans 14 amino acids. CDR1 is MNHNS, CDR2 SASEGT, per germline. Trimming removed 7 bases at V and 4 bases at J, with 16 bases between. The CDR3 bases are TGTGCCAGCACCGACGGGGGGGACGGCTATGGCTACACCTTC. Protein product: CASTDGGDGYGYTF.

The sample holds many counts of this clonotype. The chain recombines TRBV7-2 with TRBJ2-6; TRBD2 aligns across 7 bases. There are 16 residues in the CDR3. In germline, CDR1 is SGHTA, CDR2 FQGNSA. Trimming at V came to 3 bases and at J to 2 bases, leaving 4 bases not matched to a gene. The CDR3 reads CASSLQGGPGANVLTF. CDR3 nucleotides: TGTGCCAGCAGCTTGCAGGGAGGGCCTGGGGCCAACGTCCTGACTTTC.

This clonotype was recorded many times. The rearrangement uses TRBV4-1 and TRBJ1-3; D is uncertain. Germline CDR1 is MGHRA and CDR2 is YSYEKL. V gave up 2 bases and J gave up 2 bases, with 10 bases separating them. CDR3 size: 15 residues. The CDR3 region is CASSQRAPTGNTIYF. The CDR3 DNA sequence: TGCGCCAGCAGCCAACGAGCACCCACTGGAAACACCATATATTTT.

This clonotype was recorded many times. The chain couples TRBV7-2 to TRBJ2-2, with D tentatively TRBD1 (6 bases). CDR1 and CDR2 (germline): SGHTA, FQGNSA. The V end lost 0 bases, the J end lost 13 bases, and 15 bases lay between the germline ends. CDR3 length equals 14 residues. The CDR3 bases are TGTGCCAGCAGCTTAGCGGTTCAGGGGACCGGGCTGTTTTTT. This sequence encodes CASSLAVQGTGLFF.

In this sample, this clonotype turned up a few times. This sequence joins TRBV5-1 and TRBJ2-7, with D possibly TRBD2 on 5 matching bases. Germline V lookup: CDR1 SGHRS, CDR2 YFSETQ. The V end was cut by 2 bases, the J end by 2 bases, with 11 bases between. This CDR3 is 14 amino acids long. Here the CDR3 DNA reads TGCGCCAGCAGCTTCGGACTGGGCGCCTACGAGCAGTACTTC. Translated, it gives CASSFGLGAYEQYF.

This clonotype was counted between two and nine times. The chain links TRBV20-1 to TRBJ1-2; 10 bases agree with TRBD1. This CDR3 region has 14 residues. V lost 4 bases to trimming and J lost 7 bases; unmatched junction nucleotides: 9. Per germline, CDR1 DFQATT and CDR2 SNEGSKA (reference sequence). The CDR3 nucleotides are TGCAGTGCTAAACCGACAGGGGGCGCGAGTGGCTACACCTTC. Its translation is CSAKPTGGASGYTF.

This clonotype has at least ten counts. The chain combines TRBV15 with TRBJ2-2; D possibly corresponds to TRBD2 (6 bases). This CDR3 has 14 residues. The V end lost 4 bases, the J end lost 6 bases, and 12 bases lay between the germline ends. Germline CDR1 LNHNV, CDR2 YYDKDF (reference sequence). As DNA, the CDR3 is TGTGCCACCAGCACTTGGAGGGGAGCCGGGGAGCTGTTTTTT. Translation: CATSTWRGAGELFF.

In this sample, this clonotype turned up many times. One end of the junction fails to match germline, which may point to a read error. This CDR3 is CASSLDLGPTGELFF. The CDR3 DNA sequence: TGTGCTAGCAGCTTAGATTTGGGGCCTACCGGGGAGCTGTTTTTT. The J gene is TRBJ2-2, the V gene TRBV7-7; D might be TRBD1 (5 bases). Germline CDR1 SSHAT, CDR2 FNYEAQ (reference sequence). CDR3 length: 15 amino acids.

This clonotype was recorded many times. The rearrangement uses TRBV28 and TRBJ2-7, with 8 bases identical to TRBD1. V lost 2 bases and J lost 3; bases outside the gene matches: 9. Germline CDR1 MDHEN, CDR2 SYDVKM. The CDR3 has 16 amino acids. CDR3 amino acids: CASSLDRGPIFYEQYF. The CDR3 DNA follows: TGTGCCAGCAGTTTAGACAGGGGCCCTATATTCTACGAGCAGTACTTC.

The rearrangement uses TRBV6-2 or TRBV6-3 and TRBJ2-7, with D unclear. CDR3 size: 10 residues. V was trimmed by 8 bases and J by 7 bases, leaving 9 bases between them. Germline CDR1 MNHEY, CDR2 SVGEGT. The CDR3 reads CASGVFEQYF. The DNA for the CDR3 is TGTGCCAGCGGCGTTTTTGAGCAGTACTTC.

This clonotype was detected ten times or more. The V and J genes are TRBV10-3 and TRBJ2-7; 8 bases align to TRBD1. This CDR3 comprises 14 residues. The germline CDR1 and CDR2 sequences are ENHRY and SYGVKD. Trimming at V came to 3 bases and at J to 7 bases, leaving 8 bases not matched to a gene. The CDR3 spells CAISEDGQGREQYF. Here the CDR3 DNA reads TGTGCCATCAGTGAAGACGGACAGGGACGGGAGCAGTACTTC.